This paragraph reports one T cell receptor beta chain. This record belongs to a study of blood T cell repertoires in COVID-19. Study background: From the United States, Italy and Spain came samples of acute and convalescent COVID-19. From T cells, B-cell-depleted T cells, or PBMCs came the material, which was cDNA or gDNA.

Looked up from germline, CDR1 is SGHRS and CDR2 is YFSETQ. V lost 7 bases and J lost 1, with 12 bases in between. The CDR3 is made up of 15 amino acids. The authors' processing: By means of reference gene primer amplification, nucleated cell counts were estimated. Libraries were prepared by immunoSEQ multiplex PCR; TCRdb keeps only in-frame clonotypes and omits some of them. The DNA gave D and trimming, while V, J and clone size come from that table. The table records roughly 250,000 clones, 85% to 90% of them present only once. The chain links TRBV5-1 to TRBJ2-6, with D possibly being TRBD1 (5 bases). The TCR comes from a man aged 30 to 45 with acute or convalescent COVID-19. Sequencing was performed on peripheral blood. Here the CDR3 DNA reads TGCGCCAGCGCCACTCCAGGGTCTGGGGCCAACGTCCTGACTTTC. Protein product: CASATPGSGANVLTF.